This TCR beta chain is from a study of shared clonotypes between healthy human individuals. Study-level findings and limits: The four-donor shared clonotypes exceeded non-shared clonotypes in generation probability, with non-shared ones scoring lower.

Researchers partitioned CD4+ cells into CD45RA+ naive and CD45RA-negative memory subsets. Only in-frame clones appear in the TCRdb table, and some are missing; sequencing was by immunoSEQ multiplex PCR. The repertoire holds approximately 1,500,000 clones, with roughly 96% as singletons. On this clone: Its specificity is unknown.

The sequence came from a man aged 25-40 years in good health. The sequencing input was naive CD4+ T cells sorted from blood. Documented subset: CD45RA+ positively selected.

The CDR3 reads CASSEKGLAGGPVGELFF. In nucleotides, the CDR3 is TGCGCCAGCAGTGAGAAGGGACTAGCGGGAGGGCCGGTCGGGGAGCTGTTTTTT. The chain carries TRBV10-2 and TRBJ2-2; 16 bases match TRBD2. Germline lookup yields CDR1 WSHSY and CDR2 SAAADI. J was trimmed by 7 bases and V by 2 bases; bases with no gene match: 7. This CDR3 comprises 18 residues.